One sample yielded the 8 T cell receptor beta chains listed below, sequenced in a study of blood T cell repertoires in COVID-19. The table came from immunoSEQ multiplex PCR; TCRdb's copy has only in-frame clones and leaves some out. This table has roughly 120,000 clones, around 83% appearing once. The sequenced material came from peripheral blood. Every receptor here comes from a woman of 80 years or more with active or convalescent COVID-19.

The rearrangement uses TRBV12-3 or TRBV12-4 and TRBJ1-5; D possibly corresponds to TRBD1 (6 bases). The CDR3 consists of 13 residues. V lost 6 bases to trimming and J lost 7 bases, with 13 bases between them. CDR3 amino acids: CASSLQGFQPQHF. In DNA, the CDR3 is TGTGCCAGCAGCTTACAGGGTTTCCAGCCCCAGCATTTT.

The chain joins TRBV7-3 to TRBJ2-7, with D unresolved. The CDR3 is made up of 13 amino acids. The germline V gene has CDR1 SGHTA and CDR2 FQGTGA. V was trimmed by 5 bases and J by 6 bases, leaving 14 bases between them. The chain's CDR3 is CASSLTLTGEQYF. The CDR3 DNA reads TGTGCCAGCAGCCTCACTCTGACGGGCGAGCAGTACTTC. Variable domain in full (rest from reference TRBV7-3 and TRBJ2-7): GAGVSQTPSNKVTEKGKYVELRCDPISGHTALYWYRQSLGQGPEFLIYFQGTGAADDSGLPNDRFFAVRPEGSVSTLKIQRTERGDSAVYLCASSLTLTGEQYFGPGTRLTVT.

The rearrangement links TRBV5-1 to TRBJ2-7; 11 bases are shared with TRBD2. Trimming removed 5 bases from V and 4 bases from J; junction bases left unmatched: 5. Per the germline V gene, CDR1 is SGHRS and CDR2 is YFSETQ. The length of the CDR3 is 14 residues. CDR3 sequence reads: CASSTSGSSYEQYF. The CDR3 nucleotides are TGCGCCAGCAGTACTAGCGGGAGTAGTTACGAGCAGTACTTC.

This clone has only one observation. V gene TRBV7-6 combines with J gene TRBJ2-6; 9 bases agree with TRBD1. The ends lost 5 bases at V and 3 bases at J; junction bases unmatched: 14. CDR1 and CDR2 (germline): SGHVS, FNYEAQ. There are 19 residues in the CDR3. CDR3 DNA sequence: TGTGCCAGCAGCCCTCAGGCTGGGACAGGGAATGTTGGGGCCAACGTCCTGACTTTC. Amino acids: CASSPQAGTGNVGANVLTF. The full variable domain, in which reference TRBV7-6 and TRBJ2-6 provide the parts outside the CDR3, is GAGVSQSPRYKVTKRGQDVALRCDPISGHVSLYWYRQALGQGPEFLTYFNYEAQQDKSGLPNDRFSAERPEGSISTLTIQRTEQRDSAMYRCASSPQAGTGNVGANVLTFGAGSRLTVL.

The V gene is TRBV18, the J gene TRBJ2-1; D ambiguous. V was clipped by 7 bases and J by 2 bases, with 12 bases between them. Germline values: CDR1 KGHSH, CDR2 LQKENI. This CDR3 has 14 residues. The CDR3 region is CASLGRDPYNEQFF. CDR3 in DNA: TGTGCCAGCTTGGGCCGAGATCCCTACAATGAGCAGTTCTTC.

This chain links TRBV27 with TRBJ2-1; 11 bases map to TRBD1. Germline CDR1 reads MNHEY; CDR2 reads SMNVEV (reference sequence). The junction had 7 bases not matched to a gene; V was cut back by 5 bases and J by 7 bases. The length of the CDR3 is 15 residues. In nucleotides, the CDR3 is TGTGCCAGCAGTCGCGGGACAGGGGGTCGGAATGAGCAGTTCTTC. Encoded protein: CASSRGTGGRNEQFF.

The genes are TRBV5-6 and TRBJ1-2; 10 nucleotides line up with TRBD1. The CDR3 length is 16 residues. The germline gives CDR1 SGHDT, CDR2 YYEEEE. J gave up 5 bases and V 1 base, and 8 bases lay outside the gene matches. The chain's CDR3 is CASSLWGTGDSYGYTF. The DNA of the CDR3 is TGTGCCAGCAGCTTGTGGGGGACAGGGGATTCATATGGCTACACCTTC. Together with reference TRBV5-6 and TRBJ1-2, the CDR3 gives the full variable domain: DAGVTQSPTHLIKTRGQQVTLRCSPKSGHDTVSWYQQALGQGPQFIFQYYEEEERQRGNFPDRFSGHQFPNYSSELNVNALLLGDSALYLCASSLWGTGDSYGYTFGSGTRLTVV.

CDR3 DNA sequence: TGTGCCAGCAGTTTACAGGGGGCGGTTAACTATGGCTACACCTTC. This gives the protein CASSLQGAVNYGYTF. The V and J genes are TRBV28 and TRBJ1-2; 8 bases are a match to TRBD1. This CDR3 contains 15 residues. Germline trimming cut 2 bases from V and 1 base from J; bases unmatched to any gene: 3. Germline V CDR1 and CDR2: MDHEN, SYDVKM.